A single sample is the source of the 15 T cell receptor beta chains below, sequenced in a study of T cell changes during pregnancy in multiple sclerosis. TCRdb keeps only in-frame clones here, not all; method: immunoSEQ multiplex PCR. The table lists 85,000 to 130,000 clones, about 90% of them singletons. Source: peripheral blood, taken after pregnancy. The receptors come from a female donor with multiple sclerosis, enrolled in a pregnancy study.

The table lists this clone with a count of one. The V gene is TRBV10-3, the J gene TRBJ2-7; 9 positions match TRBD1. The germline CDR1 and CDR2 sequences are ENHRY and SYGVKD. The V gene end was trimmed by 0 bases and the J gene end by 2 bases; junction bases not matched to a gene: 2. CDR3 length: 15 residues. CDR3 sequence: CAISESGQGPYEQYF. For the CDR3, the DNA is TGTGCCATCAGTGAGTCGGGACAGGGACCCTACGAGCAGTACTTC.

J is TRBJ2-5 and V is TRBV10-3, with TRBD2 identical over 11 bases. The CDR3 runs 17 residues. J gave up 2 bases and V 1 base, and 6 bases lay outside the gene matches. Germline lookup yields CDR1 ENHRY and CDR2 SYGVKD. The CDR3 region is CAISELPSGRSQETQYF. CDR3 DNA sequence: TGTGCCATCAGTGAGTTGCCTAGCGGGAGGAGTCAAGAGACCCAGTACTTC.

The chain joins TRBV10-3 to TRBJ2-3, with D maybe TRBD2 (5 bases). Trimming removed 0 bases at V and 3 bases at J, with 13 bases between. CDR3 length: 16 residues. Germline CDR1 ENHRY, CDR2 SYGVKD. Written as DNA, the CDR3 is TGTGCCATCAGTGAGTCGCTTAGCGCCGGAACAGATACGCAGTATTTT. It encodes CAISESLSAGTDTQYF.

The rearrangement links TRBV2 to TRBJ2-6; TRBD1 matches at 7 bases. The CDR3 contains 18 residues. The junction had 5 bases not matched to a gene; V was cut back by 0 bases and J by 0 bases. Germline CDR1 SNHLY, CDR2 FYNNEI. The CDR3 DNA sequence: TGTGCCAGCAGTGAAGCTTCGACAGGGAACTCTGGGGCCAACGTCCTGACTTTC. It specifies CASSEASTGNSGANVLTF.

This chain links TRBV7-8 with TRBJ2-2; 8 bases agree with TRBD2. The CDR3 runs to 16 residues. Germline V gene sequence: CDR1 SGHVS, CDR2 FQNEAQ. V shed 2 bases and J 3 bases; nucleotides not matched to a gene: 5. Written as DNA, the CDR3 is TGTGCCAGCAGCTTACCGCGGGGGGTCGACACCGGGGAGCTGTTTTTT. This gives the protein CASSLPRGVDTGELFF.

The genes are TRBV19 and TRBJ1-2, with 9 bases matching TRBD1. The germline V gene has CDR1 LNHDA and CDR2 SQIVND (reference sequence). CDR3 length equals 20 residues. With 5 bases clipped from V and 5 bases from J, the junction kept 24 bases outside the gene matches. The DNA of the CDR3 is TGTGCCAGTAGTCCATACCCCACAGGGGGCGTACAGGGCCTGAGGTATGGCTACACCTTC. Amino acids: CASSPYPTGGVQGLRYGYTF.

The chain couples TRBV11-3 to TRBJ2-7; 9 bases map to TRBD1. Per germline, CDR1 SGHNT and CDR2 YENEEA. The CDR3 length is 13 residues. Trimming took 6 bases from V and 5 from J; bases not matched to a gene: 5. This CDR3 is CASSFDRGNEQYF. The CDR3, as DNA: TGTGCCAGCAGTTTTGACAGGGGGAACGAGCAGTACTTC.

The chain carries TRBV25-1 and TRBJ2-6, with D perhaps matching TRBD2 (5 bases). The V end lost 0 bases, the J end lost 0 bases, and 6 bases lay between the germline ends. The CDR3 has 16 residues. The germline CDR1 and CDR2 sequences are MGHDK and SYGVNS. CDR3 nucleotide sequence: TGTGCCAGCAGTGAATACGAGGGCTCTGGGGCCAACGTCCTGACTTTC. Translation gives CASSEYEGSGANVLTF. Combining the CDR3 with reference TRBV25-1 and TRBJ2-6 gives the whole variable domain EADIYQTPRYLVIGTGKKITLECSQTMGHDKMYWYQQDPGMELHLIHYSYGVNSTEKGDLSSESTVSRIRTEHFPLTLESARPSHTSQYLCASSEYEGSGANVLTFGAGSRLTVL.

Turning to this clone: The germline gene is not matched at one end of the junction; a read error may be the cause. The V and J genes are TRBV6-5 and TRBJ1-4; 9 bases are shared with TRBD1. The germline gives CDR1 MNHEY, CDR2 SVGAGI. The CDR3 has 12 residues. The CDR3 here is CASSLDRGNNRF. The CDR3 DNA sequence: TGTGCCAGCAGTCTAGACAGGGGGAATAATCGTTTT.

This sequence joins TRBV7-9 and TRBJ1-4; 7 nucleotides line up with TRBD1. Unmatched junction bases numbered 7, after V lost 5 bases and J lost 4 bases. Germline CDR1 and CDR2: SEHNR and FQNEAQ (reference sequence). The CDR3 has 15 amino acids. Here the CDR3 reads CASSIGTANNEKLFF. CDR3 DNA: TGTGCCAGCAGCATCGGGACAGCGAATAATGAAAAACTGTTTTTT.

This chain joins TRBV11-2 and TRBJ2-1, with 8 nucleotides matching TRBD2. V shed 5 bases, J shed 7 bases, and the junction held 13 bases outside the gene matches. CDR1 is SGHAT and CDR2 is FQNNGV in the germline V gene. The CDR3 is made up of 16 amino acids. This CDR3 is CASSPQRIAGTNEQFF. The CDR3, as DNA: TGTGCCAGCAGCCCCCAGAGGATAGCGGGGACAAATGAGCAGTTCTTC. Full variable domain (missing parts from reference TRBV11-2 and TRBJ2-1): EAGVAQSPRYKIIEKRQSVAFWCNPISGHATLYWYQQILGQGPKLLIQFQNNGVVDDSQLPKDRFSAERLKGVDSTLKIQPAKLEDSAVYLCASSPQRIAGTNEQFFGPGTRLTVL.

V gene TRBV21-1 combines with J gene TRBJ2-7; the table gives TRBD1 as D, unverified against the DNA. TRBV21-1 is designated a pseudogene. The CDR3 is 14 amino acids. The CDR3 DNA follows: TGTGCCAGCAGCGGGTGGACAGGGTCGTACGAGCAGTACTTC. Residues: CASSGWTGSYEQYF.

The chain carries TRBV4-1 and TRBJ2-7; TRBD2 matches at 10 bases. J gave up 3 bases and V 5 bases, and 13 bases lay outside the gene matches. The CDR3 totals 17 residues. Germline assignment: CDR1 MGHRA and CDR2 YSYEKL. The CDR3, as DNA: TGCGCCAGCAGCGAAGGGGGTCTAGCGGGAGAGGGCTACGAGCAGTACTTC. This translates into CASSEGGLAGEGYEQYF.

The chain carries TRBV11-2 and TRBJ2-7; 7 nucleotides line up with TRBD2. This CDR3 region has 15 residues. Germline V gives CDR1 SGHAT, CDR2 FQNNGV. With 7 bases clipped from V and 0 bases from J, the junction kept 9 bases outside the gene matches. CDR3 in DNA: TGTGCCAGCACTCCCGGGACTACAGTCTCCTACGAGCAGTACTTC. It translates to CASTPGTTVSYEQYF.

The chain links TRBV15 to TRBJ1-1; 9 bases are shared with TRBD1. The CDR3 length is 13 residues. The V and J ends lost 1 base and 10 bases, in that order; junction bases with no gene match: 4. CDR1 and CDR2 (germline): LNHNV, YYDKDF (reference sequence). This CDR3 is CATSRAATGGAFF. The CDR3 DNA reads TGTGCCACCAGCAGAGCTGCGACAGGGGGAGCTTTCTTT.